This is a list of T cell receptor beta chains from one sample in a study of CD8+ T cells in alopecia areata. Using immunoSEQ multiplex PCR, the repertoire was profiled, and TCRdb retains in-frame clones only, with some absent. The data contain 100,000 to 150,000 clones, around three fifths of them singletons. Sequenced material: CD4+ T cells sorted from blood, taken at week 0. The receptors here all came from a human donor with alopecia areata. Both conserved end residues are part of each CDR3. A D gene is named only where the DNA matches it firmly. Some rows mark clone size as missing; the rest say once, few, many or name a class of expanded clone.

TGCGCCAGCAGCACGACTAGCGGGAGGGAAGAGACCCAGTACTTC CASSTTSGREETQYF . TRBV4-1 TRBD2 TRBJ2-5
TGTGCCAGCAGCCAAGATGGCCAGGGGTGGAATCAGCCCCAGCATTTT CASSQDGQGWNQPQHF . TRBV4-2 . TRBJ1-5
TGTGCCAGCTCACCTATGAGCAATCAGCCCCAGCATTTT CASSPMSNQPQHF few TRBV18 . TRBJ1-5
TGTGCCAGCTCACCCCGGTCGGAGACCCAGTACTTC CASSPRSETQYF few TRBV18 . TRBJ2-5
TGCGCCAGCAGCCCCATACCTACGACCTCTAACTATGGCTACACCTTC CASSPIPTTSNYGYTF . TRBV4-1 . TRBJ1-2
TGTGCCAGCAGCAAAGAGGGGGCTTTAGGGACAGAATCCTACGAGCAGTACTTC CASSKEGALGTESYEQYF once TRBV21-1 . TRBJ2-7
TGTGCCAGCTCGCCTGAAGGGCACGAGCAGTACTTC CASSPEGHEQYF . TRBV18 . TRBJ2-7
TGCGCCAGCAGTTCACGTAGGACTAGCGGAAGCACAGATACGCAGTATTTT CASSSRRTSGSTDTQYF . TRBV5-1 TRBD2 TRBJ2-3
TGTGCCAGCAGCTTATCGGCTGGGGCCAACGTCCTGACTTTC CASSLSAGANVLTF . TRBV7-3 . TRBJ2-6
TGCAGTGCTAGTAGCGCCAAGGAGCAGTACTTC CSASSAKEQYF few TRBV20-1 . TRBJ2-7
TGTGCCAGCAGAGCCGCTTACCCGGCCTACGAGCAGTACTTC CASRAAYPAYEQYF few TRBV27 . TRBJ2-7
TGTGCCAGCAGCTCAAACAGGGGGTTGAACACTGAAGCTTTCTTT CASSSNRGLNTEAFF . TRBV5-4 TRBD1 TRBJ1-1
TGTGCCAGCAGTCGCGATGGACAGGGGGCTCGCACCGGGGAGCTGTTTTTT CASSRDGQGARTGELFF . TRBV27 TRBD1 TRBJ2-2
TGCGCCAGCAGCCCCTCCGAGCAGTACTTC CASSPSEQYF few TRBV5-1 . TRBJ2-7
TGTGCCAGCAGCTCAAGAATTCAAGAGACCCAGTACTTC CASSSRIQETQYF . TRBV7-2 . TRBJ2-5
TGTGCCAGCAGTTACACTGGCACAGATACGCAGTATTTT CASSYTGTDTQYF few TRBV6-5 . TRBJ2-3
TGCGCCAGCAGCCAAGCCCTACCGGGAGGGAACAGCCTGTACCAAGAGACCCAGTACTTC CASSQALPGGNSLYQETQYF . TRBV4-3 TRBD2 TRBJ2-5
TGTGCCAGCAGCCCCCTCGGGGGGGTTAGCGGGAACTCCTACAATGAGCAGTTCTTC CASSPLGGVSGNSYNEQFF . TRBV7-2 TRBD2 TRBJ2-1
TGTGCCAGCAGCCGGGGAAATGAGCAGTTCTTC CASSRGNEQFF . TRBV6-5 . TRBJ2-1
TGTGCCTGGAGTATCTCACAGGGGCCTATACCCTACGAGCAGTACTTC CAWSISQGPIPYEQYF . TRBV30 TRBD1 TRBJ2-7
TGTGCCATCTCCCAGGGGGCCCCCTACAATGAGCAGTTCTTC CAISQGAPYNEQFF once TRBV27 TRBD1 TRBJ2-1
TGTGCCAGCAGGATGAGCGGGACAGATACGCAGTATTTT CASRMSGTDTQYF . TRBV7-2 . TRBJ2-3
TGTGCCATCAGTGAGTCAGGCAGGGGGCGTCTGGGCTCCTACGAGCAGTACTTC CAISESGRGRLGSYEQYF few TRBV10-3 TRBD1 TRBJ2-7
TGTGCCACCAGCAGAGAGACACCGGGCTACGAGCAGTACTTC CATSRETPGYEQYF few TRBV15 . TRBJ2-7
TGTGCCAGCAGCGCGCCCGAGAGGGGCCTTGAAACAGATACGCAGTATTTT CASSAPERGLETDTQYF . TRBV9 . TRBJ2-3
TGCGCCAGCAGCCCGATCGGGAACACTGAAGCTTTCTTT CASSPIGNTEAFF few TRBV5-1 . TRBJ1-1
TGTGCCAGCTCACCACTGATCGAACTAGCGGGAGTAGAGACCCAGTACTTC CASSPLIELAGVETQYF . TRBV18 TRBD2 TRBJ2-5
TGTGCCAGCAGTTCCGTACAGGGTTTTGGCTACACCTTC CASSSVQGFGYTF once TRBV28 . TRBJ1-2
TGTGCCAGCAGAGCACTAGCGTCCCCCGGGGAGCTGTTTTTT CASRALASPGELFF . TRBV6-5 TRBD2 TRBJ2-2
TGTGCCAGCAGCTTAACTCTAACAGGGGTCAATGAGCAGTTCTTC CASSLTLTGVNEQFF few TRBV7-3 TRBD1 TRBJ2-1
TGTGCCAGCAGCGCCGGACTGCTCTACAATGAGCAGTTCTTC CASSAGLLYNEQFF . TRBV5-4 . TRBJ2-1
TGTGCCAGCAGAGAAGACTGGTATGGCTACACCTTC CASREDWYGYTF . TRBV6-6 . TRBJ1-2
TGTGCCAGCAGCGTAGAGAGAGGGGCCCTAGGCACAGATACGCAGTATTTT CASSVERGALGTDTQYF . TRBV9 . TRBJ2-3
TGTGCCTGGAGTGCCGACCCAAGGGGCACTGAAGCTTTCTTT CAWSADPRGTEAFF . TRBV30 . TRBJ1-1
TGCGCCAGCAGCCCGGCCGGGACAGGGGGCCGCGAGCAGTACTTC CASSPAGTGGREQYF few TRBV5-1 TRBD1 TRBJ2-7
TGTGCCAGCAACGACTTACCCTCACCCCTCCACTTT CASNDLPSPLHF few TRBV2 . TRBJ1-6
TGTGCCAGCAAGTTCAATCAGCCCCAGCATTTT CASKFNQPQHF once TRBV6-7 . TRBJ1-5
TGTGCCAGCAGCTTGGGACACACTGAAGCTTTCTTT CASSLGHTEAFF once TRBV5-1 . TRBJ1-1
TGCGCCAGCAGCCAAGATCTTCAGGGCGGGGAGACCCAGTACTTC CASSQDLQGGETQYF few TRBV4-3 . TRBJ2-5
TGTGCCAGCAGCCGCCTTACAGGGGGAGGTGAAAAACTGTTTTTT CASSRLTGGGEKLFF . TRBV14 TRBD1 TRBJ1-4
TGCAGCGTTGATCCCCACGGCCATTTGGAGACCCAGTACTTC CSVDPHGHLETQYF few TRBV29-1 . TRBJ2-5
TGCAGTGCCACGAGACGTGGCTACACCTTC CSATRRGYTF . TRBV20-1 . TRBJ1-2
TGTGCCAGCAGGGAACCGGGGATGAACACTGAAGCTTTCTTT CASREPGMNTEAFF . TRBV6-1 . TRBJ1-1
TGTGCCAGCAGTTACCACACAGATACGCAGTATTTT CASSYHTDTQYF few TRBV6-6 . TRBJ2-3
TGTGCCAGCAGCGGGGAGGGGGGACGACTAATAGAGACCCAGTACTTC CASSGEGGRLIETQYF . TRBV7-2 . TRBJ2-5
TGTGCCAGTAGTATTAGCGGGGGCCGCACCGGGGAGCTGTTTTTT CASSISGGRTGELFF . TRBV19 TRBD2 TRBJ2-2
TGTGCCAGCAGTTACTCGGCTCCAGCGAACACCGGGGAGCTGTTTTTT CASSYSAPANTGELFF . TRBV6-6 . TRBJ2-2
TGTGCCAGCAGCTTGGACCCGAGACGGGGGAGTGGGGAGCAGTACTTC CASSLDPRRGSGEQYF . TRBV5-4 . TRBJ2-7
TGTGCCAGCAGCGTAGGACAGAACAATGAGCAGTTCTTC CASSVGQNNEQFF . TRBV9 . TRBJ2-1
TGTGCCAGCAGACGACTAGATGGCCGAGAGACCCAGTACTTC CASRRLDGRETQYF . TRBV7-9 . TRBJ2-5
TGTGCCAGCAGTCAGGACAGGACCACTGAGCAGTACTTC CASSQDRTTEQYF . TRBV2 TRBD1 TRBJ2-7
TGTGCCAGCAGCTTAGCCGCCCACTCTTTCTTT CASSLAAHSFF . TRBV11-2 . TRBJ1-1
TGTGCCAGCAGTTTTGGTGGCCTCGGGGAGCTGTTTTTT CASSFGGLGELFF . TRBV27 . TRBJ2-2
TGTGCCAGCACAGGCACTGAAGCTTTCTTT CASTGTEAFF few TRBV28 . TRBJ1-1